This paragraph covers one T cell receptor beta chain sequence. The data were obtained in a study of cytomegalovirus exposure and HLA in healthy donors. The CDR3 spans 13 residues. V was cut by 6 bases and J by 1 base, with 12 bases left in between. Germline lookup yields CDR1 SQVTM and CDR2 ANQGSEA. The primer mix had 60 Vbeta and 13 Jbeta primers. Profiling relied on immunoSEQ multiplex PCR, and the TCRdb table lists in-frame clones only, not all of them. There are more than 150,000 clones in the sample; 80% occur only once, and under 1.5% lies in the top ten. Sequenced material: PBMCs. The V and J genes are TRBV29-1 and TRBJ1-1; D may be TRBD1 (6 bases). The receptor was isolated from a girl aged 5 to 17 in good health and CMV-seropositive. Written as DNA, the CDR3 is TGCAGCGTCATCGAGACAGGGAACACTGAAGCTTTCTTT. Translating it yields CSVIETGNTEAFF.